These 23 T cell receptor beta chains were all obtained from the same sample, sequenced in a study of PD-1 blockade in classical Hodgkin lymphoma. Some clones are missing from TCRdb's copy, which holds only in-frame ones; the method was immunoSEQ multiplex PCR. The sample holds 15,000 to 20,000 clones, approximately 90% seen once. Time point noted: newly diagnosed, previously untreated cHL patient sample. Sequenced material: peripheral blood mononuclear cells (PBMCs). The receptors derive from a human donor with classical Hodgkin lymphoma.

The CDR3 DNA reads TGTGCCAGCTCTAGAGATAGCAATCAGCCCCAGCATTTT. This codes for CASSRDSNQPQHF. The chain combines TRBV18 with TRBJ1-5; the D is unclear. Germline-derived CDR1 and CDR2 are KGHSH and LQKENI. The CDR3 is 13 amino acids. Trimming took off 6 bases at V and 0 bases at J, with 6 bases between the two ends.

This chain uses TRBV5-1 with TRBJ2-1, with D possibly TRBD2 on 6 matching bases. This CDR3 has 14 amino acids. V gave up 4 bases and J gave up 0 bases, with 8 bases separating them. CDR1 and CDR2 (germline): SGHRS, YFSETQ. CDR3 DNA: TGCGCCAGCAGCCGAGCGGGCTCCTACAATGAGCAGTTCTTC. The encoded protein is CASSRAGSYNEQFF. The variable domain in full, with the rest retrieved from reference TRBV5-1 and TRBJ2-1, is KAGVTQTPRYLIKTRGQQVTLSCSPISGHRSVSWYQQTPGQGLQFLFEYFSETQRNKGNFPGRFSGRQFSNSRSEMNVSTLELGDSALYLCASSRAGSYNEQFFGPGTRLTVL.

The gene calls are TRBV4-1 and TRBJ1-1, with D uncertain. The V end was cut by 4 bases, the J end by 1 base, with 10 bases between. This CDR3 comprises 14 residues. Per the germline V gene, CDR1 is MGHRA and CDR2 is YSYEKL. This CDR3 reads CASSRVGRNTEAFF. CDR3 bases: TGCGCCAGCAGCCGTGTTGGCAGGAACACTGAAGCTTTCTTT.

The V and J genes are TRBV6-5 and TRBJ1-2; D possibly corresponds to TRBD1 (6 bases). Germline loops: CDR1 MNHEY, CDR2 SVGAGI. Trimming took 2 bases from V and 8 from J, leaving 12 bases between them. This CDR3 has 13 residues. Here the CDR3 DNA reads TGTGCCAGCAGTTACGGGACACTTAGGGGCTACACCTTC. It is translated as CASSYGTLRGYTF.

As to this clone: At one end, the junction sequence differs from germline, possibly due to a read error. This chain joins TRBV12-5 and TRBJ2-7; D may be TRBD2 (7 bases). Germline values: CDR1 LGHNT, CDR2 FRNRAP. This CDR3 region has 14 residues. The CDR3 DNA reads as TGTGCTAGTGGTTTGTCACCGGGGGGCTACGTGCAGTACTTC. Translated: CASGLSPGGYVQYF. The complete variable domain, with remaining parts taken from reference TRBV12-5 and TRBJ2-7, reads DARVTQTPRHKVTEMGQEVTMRCQPILGHNTVFWYRQTMMQGLELLAYFRNRAPLDDSGMPKDRFSAEMPDATLATLKIQPSEPRDSAVYFCASGLSPGGYVQYFGPGTRLTVT.

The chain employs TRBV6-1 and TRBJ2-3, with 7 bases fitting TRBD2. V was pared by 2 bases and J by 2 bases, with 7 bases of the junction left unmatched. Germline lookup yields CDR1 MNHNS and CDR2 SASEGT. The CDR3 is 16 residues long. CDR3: CASSEIMGGSTDTQYF. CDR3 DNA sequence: TGTGCCAGCAGTGAAATTATGGGAGGGTCCACAGATACGCAGTATTTT.

The CDR3 spells CASSFVGGEQYF. The CDR3 nucleotides read TGTGCCAGCAGTTTCGTGGGGGGCGAGCAGTACTTC. This chain joins TRBV28 and TRBJ2-7; possible D gene TRBD2, 6 bases. Germline V gives CDR1 MDHEN, CDR2 SYDVKM. Trimming cost V 3 bases and J 6 bases, with 9 bases left between them. CDR3 length equals 12 residues.

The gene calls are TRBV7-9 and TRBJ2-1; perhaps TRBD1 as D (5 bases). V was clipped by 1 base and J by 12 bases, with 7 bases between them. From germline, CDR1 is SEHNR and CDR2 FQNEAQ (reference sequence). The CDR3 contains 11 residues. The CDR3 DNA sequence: TGTGCCAGCAGCTTAGAGGGGTTGCAGTTCTTC. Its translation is CASSLEGLQFF.

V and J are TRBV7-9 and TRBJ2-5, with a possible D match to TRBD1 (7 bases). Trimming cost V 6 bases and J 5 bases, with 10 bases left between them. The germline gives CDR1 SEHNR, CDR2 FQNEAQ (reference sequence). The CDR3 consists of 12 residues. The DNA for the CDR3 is TGTGCCAGCAGATCAGGGGGGGAGACCCAGTACTTC. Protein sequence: CASRSGGETQYF. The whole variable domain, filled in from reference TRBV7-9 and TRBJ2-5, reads DTGVSQNPRHKITKRGQNVTFRCDPISEHNRLYWYRQTLGQGPEFLTYFQNEAQLEKSRLLSDRFSAERPKGSFSTLEIQRTEQGDSAMYLCASRSGGETQYFGPGTRLLVL.

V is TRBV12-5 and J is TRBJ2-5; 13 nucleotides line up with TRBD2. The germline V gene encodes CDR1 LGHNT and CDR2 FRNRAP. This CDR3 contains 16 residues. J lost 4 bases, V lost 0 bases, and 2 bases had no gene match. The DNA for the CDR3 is TGTGCTAGTGGTTTGGTTCGGACTAGCGGGAGAGAGACCCAGTACTTC. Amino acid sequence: CASGLVRTSGRETQYF.

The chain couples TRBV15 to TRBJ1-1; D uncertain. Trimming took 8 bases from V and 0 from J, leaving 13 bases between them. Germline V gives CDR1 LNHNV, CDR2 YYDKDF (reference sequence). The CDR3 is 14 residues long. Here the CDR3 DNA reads TGTGCCACCCGCCCAGGAGGAATGAACACTGAAGCTTTCTTT. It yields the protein CATRPGGMNTEAFF. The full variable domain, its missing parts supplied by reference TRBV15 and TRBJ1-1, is DAMVIQNPRYQVTQFGKPVTLSCSQTLNHNVMYWYQQKSSQAPKLLFHYYDKDFNNEADTPDNFQSRRPNTSFCFLDIRSPGLGDTAMYLCATRPGGMNTEAFFGQGTRLTVV.

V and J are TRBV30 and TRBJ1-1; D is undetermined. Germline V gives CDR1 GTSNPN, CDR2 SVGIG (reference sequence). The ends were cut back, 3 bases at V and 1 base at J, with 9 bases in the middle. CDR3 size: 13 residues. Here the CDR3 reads CAWSPRENTEAFF. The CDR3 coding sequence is TGTGCCTGGAGCCCCCGGGAGAACACTGAAGCTTTCTTT.

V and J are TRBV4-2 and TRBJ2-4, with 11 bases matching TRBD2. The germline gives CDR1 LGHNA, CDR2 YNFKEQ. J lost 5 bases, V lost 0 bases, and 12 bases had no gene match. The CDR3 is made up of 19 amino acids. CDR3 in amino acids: CASSQDRSSGRMGENIQYF. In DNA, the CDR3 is TGTGCCAGCAGCCAAGATCGCTCTAGCGGGAGGATGGGGGAAAACATTCAGTACTTC.

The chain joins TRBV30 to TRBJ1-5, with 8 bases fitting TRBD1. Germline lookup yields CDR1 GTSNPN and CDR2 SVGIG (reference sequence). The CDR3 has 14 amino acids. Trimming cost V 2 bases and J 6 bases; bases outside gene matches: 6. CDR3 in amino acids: CAWSRQGAVQPQHF. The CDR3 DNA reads TGTGCCTGGAGTCGGCAGGGGGCGGTTCAGCCCCAGCATTTT.

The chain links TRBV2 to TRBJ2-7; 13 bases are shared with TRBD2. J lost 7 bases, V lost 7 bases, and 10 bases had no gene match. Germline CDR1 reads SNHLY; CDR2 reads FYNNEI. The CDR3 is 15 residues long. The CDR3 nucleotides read TGTGCCAGCAACTCCGGACTAGCGGGAGTGGGAGAGCAGTACTTC. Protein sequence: CASNSGLAGVGEQYF.

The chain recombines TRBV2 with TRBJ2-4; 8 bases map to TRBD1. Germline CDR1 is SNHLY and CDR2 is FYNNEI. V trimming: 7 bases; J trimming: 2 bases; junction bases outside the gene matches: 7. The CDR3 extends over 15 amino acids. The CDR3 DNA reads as TGTGCCAGCACTGCCACAGGGGGAACCAAAAACATTCAGTACTTC. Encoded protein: CASTATGGTKNIQYF.

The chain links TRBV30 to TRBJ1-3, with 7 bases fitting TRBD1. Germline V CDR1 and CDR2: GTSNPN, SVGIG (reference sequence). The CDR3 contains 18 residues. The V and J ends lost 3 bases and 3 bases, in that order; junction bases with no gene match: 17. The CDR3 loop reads CAWRLARGYRTGGNTIYF. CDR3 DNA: TGTGCCTGGAGACTGGCCAGGGGGTATCGTACTGGTGGAAACACCATATATTTT.

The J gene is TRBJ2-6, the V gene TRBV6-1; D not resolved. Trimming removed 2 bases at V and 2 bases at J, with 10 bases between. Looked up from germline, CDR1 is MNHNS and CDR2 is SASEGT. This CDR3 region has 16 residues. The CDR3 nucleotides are TGTGCCAGCAGTGAAACTGATGGGGCTGGGGCCAACGTCCTGACTTTC. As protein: CASSETDGAGANVLTF.

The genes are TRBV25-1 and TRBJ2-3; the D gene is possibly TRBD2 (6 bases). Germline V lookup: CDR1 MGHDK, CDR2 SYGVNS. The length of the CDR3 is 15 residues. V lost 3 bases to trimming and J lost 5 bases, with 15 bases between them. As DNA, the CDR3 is TGTGCCAGCAGTGAGTCTAGCAGCGGGCAAGATACGCAGTATTTT. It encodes CASSESSSGQDTQYF.

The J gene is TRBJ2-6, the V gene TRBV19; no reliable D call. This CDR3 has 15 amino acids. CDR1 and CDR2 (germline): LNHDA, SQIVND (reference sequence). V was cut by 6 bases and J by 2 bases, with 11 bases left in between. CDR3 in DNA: TGTGCCAGTAGCCCAACCCTAACTGGGGCCAACGTCCTGACTTTC. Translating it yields CASSPTLTGANVLTF.

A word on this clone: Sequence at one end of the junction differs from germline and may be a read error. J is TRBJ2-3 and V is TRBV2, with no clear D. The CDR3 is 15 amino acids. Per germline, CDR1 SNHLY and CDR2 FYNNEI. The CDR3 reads CASSEELRSLDPQYF. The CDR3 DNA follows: TGTGCCAGCAGCGAAGAATTGAGGTCCTTAGATCCGCAGTATTTT.

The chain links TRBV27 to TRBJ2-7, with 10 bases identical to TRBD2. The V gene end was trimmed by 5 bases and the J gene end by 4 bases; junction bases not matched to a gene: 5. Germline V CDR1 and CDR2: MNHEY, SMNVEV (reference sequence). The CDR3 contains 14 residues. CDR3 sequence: CASSASGSRYEQYF. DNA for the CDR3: TGTGCCAGCAGTGCTAGCGGGAGTCGGTACGAGCAGTACTTC.

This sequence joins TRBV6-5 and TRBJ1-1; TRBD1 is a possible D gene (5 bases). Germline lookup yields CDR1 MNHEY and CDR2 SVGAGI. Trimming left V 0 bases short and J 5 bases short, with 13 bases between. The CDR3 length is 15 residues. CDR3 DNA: TGTGCCAGCAGTTACTCGAAGGGGACGGGGACTGAAGCTTTCTTT. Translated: CASSYSKGTGTEAFF.